This T cell receptor beta chain is from a study of blood T cell repertoires in COVID-19. At the level of the study: Some COVID-19 samples were acute and others convalescent; all came from the United States, Italy and Spain. T cells, B-cell-depleted T cells, or PBMCs provided the cDNA or gDNA that served as material.

Under the authors' procedure: Amplification of reference gene primers provided the estimated nucleated cell counts. Sequenced by immunoSEQ multiplex PCR; TCRdb stores in-frame clones only, minus some. V and J calls and clone size are copied from that table; D and trimming were computed from the DNA. The sample lists around 97,000 clones, roughly 82% occurring once. Germline lookup yields CDR1 LGHDT and CDR2 YNNKEL (reference sequence). V shed 5 bases and J shed 3 bases, with 10 bases lying between them. CDR3 length: 13 residues. J is TRBJ1-1 and V is TRBV3-1 (or the pseudogene TRBV3-2); D perhaps matches TRBD1 (5 bases). This clonotype was sampled from a human donor in a cohort sampled during active COVID-19. Sequenced material: peripheral blood. The CDR3 DNA sequence: TGTGCCAGCAGCGACAGAAGAGACACTGAAGCTTTCTTT. Translating gives CASSDRRDTEAFF.